The present entry profiles one T cell receptor (beta chain) with its context. Its antigen is unknown. This sample is drawn from a study of T cell repertoires in cytomegalovirus infection. Study details: Public TCR beta signatures marked donors with CMV infection and the matching HLA.

TCRdb re-called the reads with MiXCR, one entry per CDR3 protein. In the table there are a few hundred thousand distinct CDR3 sequences, about 39% of which are singletons. V was cut by 3 bases and J by 4 bases, with 5 bases left in between. The CDR3 covers 12 residues. Germline V lookup: CDR1 KGHDR, CDR2 SFDVKD. The sequences come from cultured PBMCs, collected from culture after CMV antigen stimulation. The J gene is TRBJ1-2, the V gene TRBV24-1; D uncertain. This clonotype was obtained from a human donor in good health (CMV status not recorded). Some clones in this sample may be carry-over from other donors' samples. CDR3 residues: CATSDRRYGYTF. Written as DNA, the CDR3 is TGTGCCACCAGTGATCGACGCTATGGCTACACCTTC.